The 32 T cell receptor beta chains below all came from one sample that was sequenced in a study of blood T cell repertoires in COVID-19. Profiling relied on immunoSEQ multiplex PCR, and the TCRdb table lists in-frame clones only, not all of them. The table records approximately 200,000 clones, approximately 91% of them present only once. Sequenced sample: peripheral blood. The receptors shown here come from a man in his sixties or seventies with active or convalescent COVID-19.

This rearrangement joins TRBV6-2 or TRBV6-3 to TRBJ2-7; the match to TRBD1 covers 9 bases. Losses at the gene ends were 4 bases for V and 2 bases for J; bases not matched to a gene: 6. The CDR3 consists of 15 residues. Germline CDR1 MNHEY, CDR2 SVGEGT. This CDR3 reads CASSFSGTGTYEQYF. The CDR3 DNA sequence: TGTGCCAGCAGTTTCTCTGGGACAGGGACCTACGAGCAGTACTTC.

The chain joins TRBV9 to TRBJ2-5; 7 nucleotides match TRBD2. Germline CDR1 and CDR2: SGDLS and YYNGEE. The CDR3 has 15 amino acids. Germline trimming cut 4 bases from V and 0 bases from J; bases unmatched to any gene: 6. The CDR3 DNA follows: TGTGCCAGCAGCATACGGGGGGTGAACCAAGAGACCCAGTACTTC. This translates into CASSIRGVNQETQYF.

This clone has a single count. The rearrangement joins TRBV7-2 to TRBJ1-2, with TRBD1 matching 10 bases. This CDR3 is built from 15 residues. Germline loops: CDR1 SGHTA, CDR2 FQGNSA. The trim removed 3 bases at V and 6 bases at J, leaving 7 bases unmatched. The CDR3 DNA reads TGTGCCAGCAGCTTCCGACAGGGGGCAATTAATGGCTACACCTTC. Translation gives CASSFRQGAINGYTF. Full variable domain (remainder filled in from reference TRBV7-2 and TRBJ1-2): GAGVSQSPSNKVTEKGKDVELRCDPISGHTALYWYRQSLGQGLEFLIYFQGNSAPDKSGLPSDRFSAERTGGSVSTLTIQRTQQEDSAVYLCASSFRQGAINGYTFGSGTRLTVV.

CDR3 in amino acids: CASSEWEDTGELFF. As DNA, the CDR3 is TGTGCCAGCAGTGAATGGGAGGACACCGGGGAGCTGTTTTTT. The chain is built from TRBV6-1 and TRBJ2-2, with D perhaps matching TRBD2 (6 bases). Trimming shortened V by 2 bases and J by 3 bases, and 7 bases separated the two germline ends. Per the germline V gene, CDR1 is MNHNS and CDR2 is SASEGT. This CDR3 comprises 14 residues.

The chain is built from TRBV6-2 or TRBV6-3 and TRBJ1-1; D is possibly TRBD1 (6 bases). Trimming pared 2 bases from V and 6 bases from J, leaving 13 bases between. Germline V CDR1 and CDR2: MNHEY, SVGEGT. CDR3 length: 14 residues. The CDR3 protein is CASSYPHSGAEAFF. CDR3 nucleotide sequence: TGTGCCAGCAGTTACCCCCACTCAGGGGCTGAAGCTTTCTTT.

This clone was seen once. The rearrangement joins TRBV10-1 to TRBJ2-2; D is uncertain. CDR1 is WNHNN, CDR2 SYGVQD, per germline (reference sequence). CDR3 size: 14 residues. With 7 bases removed from V and 0 bases from J, the gap between germline ends came to 9 bases. CDR3 sequence: CASTETTNTGELFF. As DNA, the CDR3 is TGCGCCAGCACCGAGACAACGAACACCGGGGAGCTGTTTTTT.

The V gene is TRBV7-8, the J gene TRBJ1-1; 7 positions match TRBD1. The CDR3 runs to 13 residues. Germline V CDR1 and CDR2: SGHVS, FQNEAQ. V lost 5 bases to trimming and J lost 7 bases; unmatched junction nucleotides: 7. The CDR3 is CASSGTVKNEAFF. CDR3 nucleotide sequence: TGTGCCAGCAGCGGGACAGTAAAGAATGAAGCTTTCTTT.

This clone is a singleton in its sample. This chain links TRBV18 with TRBJ2-7, with D perhaps TRBD2 (6 bases). V dropped 3 bases and J dropped 6 bases, with 12 bases sitting between them. The V gene's germline CDR1 is KGHSH and CDR2 LQKENI. The CDR3 has 13 residues. As DNA, the CDR3 is TGTGCCAGCTCACCTGTGGAGGGACTCGAGCAGTACTTC. Protein product: CASSPVEGLEQYF. Using reference TRBV18 and TRBJ2-7 for the parts outside the CDR3, the full variable domain is NAGVMQNPRHLVRRRGQEARLRCSPMKGHSHVYWYRQLPEEGLKFMVYLQKENIIDESGMPKERFSAEFPKEGPSILRIQQVVRGDSAAYFCASSPVEGLEQYFGPGTRLTVT.

The chain joins TRBV12-3 or TRBV12-4 to TRBJ2-3; D is possibly TRBD2 (6 bases). V was pared by 6 bases and J by 7 bases, with 11 bases between. The CDR3 sequence is 12 residues long. CDR3 sequence: CASRGGLNTQYF. In nucleotides, the CDR3 is TGTGCCAGCAGGGGGGGATTGAATACGCAGTATTTT.

The gene calls are TRBV6-7 and TRBJ1-1, with 8 bases matching TRBD1. TRBV6-7 is flagged as an ORF with uncertain function. This CDR3 contains 15 residues. Trimming at V came to 5 bases and at J to 4 bases, leaving 9 bases not matched to a gene. CDR3 DNA: TGTGCCAGCAGTACACAGGGGGTTACTGGCACTGAAGCTTTCTTT. It translates to CASSTQGVTGTEAFF.

The chain recombines TRBV19 with TRBJ2-7; 10 bases line up with TRBD1. CDR3 length: 14 amino acids. Trimming cost V 6 bases and J 7 bases; bases outside gene matches: 9. Germline CDR1 reads LNHDA; CDR2 reads SQIVND (reference sequence). CDR3 amino acids: CASRPGTGVGEQYF. In nucleotides, the CDR3 is TGTGCCAGTAGGCCCGGGACAGGGGTTGGGGAGCAGTACTTC. The complete variable domain, with remaining parts taken from reference TRBV19 and TRBJ2-7, reads DGGITQSPKYLFRKEGQNVTLSCEQNLNHDAMYWYRQDPGQGLRLIYYSQIVNDFQKGDIAEGYSVSREKKESFPLTVTSAQKNPTAFYLCASRPGTGVGEQYFGPGTRLTVT.

The V call is TRBV19, the J call TRBJ2-2, with TRBD2 matching over 8 bases. Germline V gene lookup returns CDR1 LNHDA and CDR2 SQIVND (reference sequence). The trim removed 4 bases at V and 5 bases at J, leaving 6 bases unmatched. The CDR3 consists of 15 residues. This CDR3 is CASSTGTRGTGELFF. The CDR3 bases are TGTGCCAGTAGTACCGGGACTAGGGGAACCGGGGAGCTGTTTTTT.

This rearrangement joins TRBV18 to TRBJ1-1; 9 nucleotides agree with TRBD1. The CDR3 is 15 residues long. Germline CDR1 and CDR2: KGHSH and LQKENI. V shed 5 bases, J shed 3 bases, and the junction held 7 bases outside the gene matches. CDR3 bases: TGTGCCAGCTCAGGGACAGGGTTCGGGGACACTGAAGCTTTCTTT. This gives the protein CASSGTGFGDTEAFF.

This rearrangement joins TRBV18 to TRBJ1-2, with D perhaps matching TRBD1 (5 bases). The CDR3 runs 12 residues. From germline, CDR1 is KGHSH and CDR2 LQKENI. The ends were cut back, 3 bases at V and 8 bases at J, with 10 bases in the middle. CDR3 DNA: TGTGCCAGCTCACCGGCCGGGGGGGGCTACACCTTC. Encoded protein: CASSPAGGGYTF.

The rearrangement uses TRBV5-1 and TRBJ1-4; D uncertain. V lost 0 bases, J lost 5 bases, and 14 bases lay in between. The CDR3 totals 16 residues. CDR1 SGHRS and CDR2 YFSETQ come from the germline V gene. The CDR3 DNA reads as TGCGCCAGCAGCTTGGGACCTTCGGGGTCCAATGAAAAACTGTTTTTT. Translation: CASSLGPSGSNEKLFF.

The V call is TRBV6-5, the J call TRBJ2-2; D is perhaps TRBD1 (5 bases). Trimming took off 0 bases at V and 5 bases at J, with 10 bases between the two ends. CDR1 is MNHEY, CDR2 SVGAGI, per germline. This CDR3 spans 15 amino acids. The CDR3 DNA sequence: TGTGCCAGCAGTTACTCAAAGGGGTGGACCGGGGAGCTGTTTTTT. Translation gives CASSYSKGWTGELFF.

This clone is a singleton in its sample. The genes are TRBV28 and TRBJ1-5; D gene ambiguous. Trimming stripped 2 bases from V and 6 bases from J, with 14 bases between. This CDR3 is built from 15 residues. Per the germline V gene, CDR1 is MDHEN and CDR2 is SYDVKM. The DNA of the CDR3 is TGTGCCAGCAGTTTAATGAAAAGGAGCGGTCAGCCCCAGCATTTT. Translating gives CASSLMKRSGQPQHF.

This rearrangement joins TRBV6-2 or TRBV6-3 to TRBJ2-7, with D possibly being TRBD1 (6 bases). The germline CDR1 and CDR2 sequences are MNHEY and SVGEGT. Trimming removed 0 bases at V and 1 base at J, with 13 bases between. The CDR3 runs to 16 residues. CDR3 in amino acids: CASSYSSLQGSYEQYF. The DNA of the CDR3 is TGTGCCAGCAGTTACTCGTCTCTCCAGGGGTCCTACGAGCAGTACTTC.

The CDR3 sequence is CASSLGQGGEQYF. The CDR3 DNA follows: TGTGCCAGCAGCTTAGGACAGGGTGGGGAGCAGTACTTC. The rearrangement uses TRBV7-9 and TRBJ2-7, with 7 bases fitting TRBD1. V lost 1 base to trimming and J lost 7 bases; unmatched junction nucleotides: 4. This CDR3 is 13 amino acids long. From germline, CDR1 is SEHNR and CDR2 FQNEAQ (reference sequence).

The V call is TRBV5-8, the J call TRBJ2-5; weak D call: TRBD2 (6 bases). Germline V gene data show CDR1 as SGHTS and CDR2 as YDEGEE. The germline V and J ends were trimmed by 4 bases and 3 bases, with 16 bases remaining between them. The CDR3 runs 15 residues. CDR3 amino acids: CASSAGTAKKETQYF. The CDR3 DNA follows: TGTGCCAGCAGCGCGGGGACCGCGAAAAAAGAGACCCAGTACTTC.

This clone was seen once. This sequence joins TRBV7-2 and TRBJ2-5; TRBD2 matches 8 bases. Germline-derived CDR1 and CDR2 are SGHTA and FQGNSA. V shed 7 bases, J shed 5 bases, and the junction held 21 bases outside the gene matches. The CDR3 spans 18 residues. CDR3 amino acids: CASTLRGAGGPKLETQYF. The CDR3 nucleotides read TGTGCCAGCACCCTGCGGGGGGCGGGGGGACCTAAGTTGGAGACCCAGTACTTC.

This CDR3 reads CATSRDTGAYNEQFF. CDR3 DNA sequence: TGTGCCACCAGCAGAGATACAGGAGCCTACAATGAGCAGTTCTTC. This chain connects TRBV15 to TRBJ2-1; weak D call: TRBD1 (5 bases). There are 15 residues in the CDR3. Per germline, CDR1 LNHNV and CDR2 YYDKDF (reference sequence). Trimming cost V 0 bases and J 2 bases, with 8 bases left between them. Full variable domain (remainder filled in from reference TRBV15 and TRBJ2-1): DAMVIQNPRYQVTQFGKPVTLSCSQTLNHNVMYWYQQKSSQAPKLLFHYYDKDFNNEADTPDNFQSRRPNTSFCFLDIRSPGLGDTAMYLCATSRDTGAYNEQFFGPGTRLTVL.

The CDR3 here is CASSAGQGSSYEQYF. The CDR3 nucleotides are TGTGCCAGCAGTGCGGGACAGGGAAGCTCCTACGAGCAGTACTTC. The chain uses TRBV6-4 and TRBJ2-7; 9 nucleotides match TRBD1. The CDR3 has 15 residues. Germline CDR1 is MRHNA and CDR2 is SNTAGT. J lost 0 bases, V lost 4 bases, and 4 bases had no gene match.

This clone was counted a single time. J is TRBJ1-5 and V is TRBV2; D is ambiguous. The ends were cut back, 6 bases at V and 11 bases at J, with 11 bases in the middle. Germline assignment: CDR1 SNHLY and CDR2 FYNNEI. The CDR3 covers 11 residues. CDR3 sequence: CASRESLAQHF. The CDR3 DNA follows: TGTGCCAGCAGGGAGTCTCTGGCCCAGCATTTT.

The CDR3 spells CASSPSGRAYEQYF. CDR3 nucleotides: TGCGCCAGCAGTCCTAGCGGGAGGGCCTACGAGCAGTACTTC. The genes are TRBV10-2 and TRBJ2-7, with 12 bases fitting TRBD2. V was pared by 5 bases and J by 2 bases, with 1 base of the junction left unmatched. Germline assignment: CDR1 WSHSY and CDR2 SAAADI. The CDR3 spans 14 residues.

The gene calls are TRBV7-2 and TRBJ1-5; 7 bases fit TRBD1. The trim removed 0 bases at V and 6 bases at J, leaving 5 bases unmatched. CDR3 size: 15 residues. From germline, CDR1 is SGHTA and CDR2 FQGNSA. CDR3 amino acids: CASSLARGGGQPQHF. The CDR3 DNA follows: TGTGCCAGCAGCTTAGCAAGAGGGGGCGGTCAGCCCCAGCATTTT.

A few counts support this clone. V and J are TRBV20-1 and TRBJ1-1; TRBD1 might be the D (5 bases). The CDR3 has 11 residues. Germline V gives CDR1 DFQATT, CDR2 SNEGSKA (reference sequence). V shed 6 bases and J shed 8 bases, with 13 bases lying between them. The CDR3 region is CSADVGGEAFF. Here the CDR3 DNA reads TGCAGTGCCGACGTGGGGGGGGAAGCTTTCTTT.

This chain joins TRBV5-1 and TRBJ2-5, with 15 bases lining up with TRBD2. V trimming: 2 bases; J trimming: 5 bases; junction bases outside the gene matches: 4. Germline V gives CDR1 SGHRS, CDR2 YFSETQ. The CDR3 is 16 amino acids. The CDR3 DNA sequence: TGCGCCAGCAGCTTCACGGGACTAGCGGGAGGCGAGACCCAGTACTTC. It specifies CASSFTGLAGGETQYF.

The V gene is TRBV18, the J gene TRBJ2-1; 9 nucleotides match TRBD1. V shed 3 bases, J shed 10 bases, and the junction held 4 bases outside the gene matches. The CDR3 totals 13 residues. CDR1 KGHSH and CDR2 LQKENI come from the germline V gene. The CDR3 sequence is CASSPSGTGEQFF. As DNA, the CDR3 is TGTGCCAGCTCACCGTCCGGGACAGGGGAGCAGTTCTTC.

This chain joins TRBV30 and TRBJ2-3, with 10 nucleotides matching TRBD2. Germline CDR1 and CDR2: GTSNPN and SVGIG (reference sequence). CDR3 length equals 13 residues. V lost 3 bases and J lost 8; bases outside the gene matches: 5. The CDR3 nucleotides are TGTGCCTGGAGGCTAGCGGGAGTTACTACGCAGTATTTT. It specifies CAWRLAGVTTQYF.

The chain carries TRBV6-2 or TRBV6-3 and TRBJ2-5, with a tentative D call TRBD1 (5 bases). The length of the CDR3 is 15 residues. Trimming took 2 bases from V and 3 from J, leaving 13 bases between them. Per germline, CDR1 MNHEY and CDR2 SVGEGT. The DNA for the CDR3 is TGTGCCAGCAGTTACATTGGTAGCAGGGAAGAGACCCAGTACTTC. This gives the protein CASSYIGSREETQYF.

The V gene is TRBV10-3, the J gene TRBJ2-3; the match to TRBD2 covers 14 bases. CDR3 size: 15 residues. Germline CDR1 reads ENHRY; CDR2 reads SYGVKD. J gave up 0 bases and V 10 bases, and 3 bases lay outside the gene matches. CDR3: CATRTSGGSTDTQYF. CDR3 sequence (DNA): TGTGCCACCAGGACTAGCGGGGGGAGCACAGATACGCAGTATTTT.